What follows are 8 T cell receptor beta chains derived from one specimen sequenced in a study of T-cell reconstitution after alpha-beta-depleted transplantation in children. During its preparation, the TCRbeta library received unique molecular identifiers. TCRdb re-analysed the PCR reads in MiXCR, keeping a single row per CDR3 protein. There are fewer than 700,000 distinct CDR3 sequences in the sample; about 23% occur only once, and less than 15% lies in the top ten. The source was PBMCs, mostly from graft donor cells, collected 360 days after TCRalphabeta/CD19-depleted stem cell transplant. The receptors shown here come from a boy less than two years old who had a stem cell transplant for acute myeloid leukemia, so the T cells may come from the graft donor.

This clonotype was detected only a few times. V is TRBV7-2 and J is TRBJ2-1, with 9 bases aligning to TRBD2. The CDR3 length is 15 residues. Per the germline V gene, CDR1 is SGHTA and CDR2 is FQGNSA. V shed 4 bases and J 3 bases; nucleotides not matched to a gene: 4. DNA for the CDR3: TGTGCCAGCAGCTGGGGGACTAGCAGCTACAATGAGCAGTTCTTC. Protein product: CASSWGTSSYNEQFF.

This clonotype was recorded at least ten times. This chain joins TRBV7-6 and TRBJ1-3; D uncertain. CDR1 and CDR2 (germline): SGHVS, FNYEAQ. V lost 1 base to trimming and J lost 3 bases, with 16 bases between them. The length of the CDR3 is 17 residues. The CDR3 sequence is CASSLEWTNGLGNTIYF. The CDR3 nucleotides read TGTGCCAGCAGCTTAGAATGGACCAACGGACTTGGAAACACCATATATTTT.

The rearrangement links TRBV21-1 to TRBJ2-7. TRBV21-1 is a pseudogene segment. The CDR3 is made up of 10 amino acids. CDR3 DNA sequence: TGTGCCACCTTGCTTTACGAGCAGTACGTC. Translation gives CATLLYEQYV.

This clonotype was seen at least ten times. This chain joins TRBV4-3 and TRBJ2-5; no clear D gene. Looked up from germline, CDR1 is LGHNA and CDR2 is YSLEER. Trimming left V 0 bases short and J 7 bases short, with 15 bases between. CDR3 length equals 15 residues. The CDR3 nucleotides read TGCGCCAGCAGCCAAGATGAGGCTAGTAGAGGGACCCAGTACTTC. It translates to CASSQDEASRGTQYF.

This chain links TRBV20-1 with TRBJ2-7; D is unresolved. The CDR3 loop spans 15 amino acids. Trimming pared 1 base from V and 3 bases from J, leaving 16 bases between. The germline gives CDR1 DFQATT, CDR2 SNEGSKA (reference sequence). In nucleotides, the CDR3 is TGCAGTGCTAGAGCCACCCCGGCTAGTAACTACGAGCAGTACGTC. This sequence encodes CSARATPASNYEQYV.

The rearrangement joins TRBV10-3 to TRBJ2-7; TRBD1 matches 8 bases. The V segment lost 6 bases and the J segment 3 bases; nucleotides outside the gene matches: 7. This CDR3 contains 14 residues. Germline CDR1 is ENHRY and CDR2 is SYGVKD. In DNA form, the CDR3 reads TGTGCCATCAGCCCTTCGGACAGGGTCTACGAGCAGTACGTC. Protein: CAISPSDRVYEQYV.

CDR3 nucleotides: TGCAGCGTCCAGGGCGGGACAGGGAACACCGGGGAGCTGTTTTTT. It codes for CSVQGGTGNTGELFF. This chain uses TRBV29-1 with TRBJ2-2; 8 bases are a match to TRBD1. In germline, CDR1 is SQVTM, CDR2 ANQGSEA. V was pared by 6 bases and J by 1 base, with 7 bases of the junction left unmatched. The length of the CDR3 is 15 residues.

This clonotype was counted at least ten times. This sequence joins TRBV13 and TRBJ2-1, with D tentatively TRBD1 (6 bases). The CDR3 extends over 12 amino acids. V was pared by 4 bases and J by 8 bases, with 9 bases between. Germline CDR1 is PRHDT and CDR2 is FYEKMQ (reference sequence). The CDR3 sequence: CASSSGQHEQFF. The CDR3 nucleotides are TGTGCCAGCAGCTCCGGACAGCATGAGCAGTTCTTC.